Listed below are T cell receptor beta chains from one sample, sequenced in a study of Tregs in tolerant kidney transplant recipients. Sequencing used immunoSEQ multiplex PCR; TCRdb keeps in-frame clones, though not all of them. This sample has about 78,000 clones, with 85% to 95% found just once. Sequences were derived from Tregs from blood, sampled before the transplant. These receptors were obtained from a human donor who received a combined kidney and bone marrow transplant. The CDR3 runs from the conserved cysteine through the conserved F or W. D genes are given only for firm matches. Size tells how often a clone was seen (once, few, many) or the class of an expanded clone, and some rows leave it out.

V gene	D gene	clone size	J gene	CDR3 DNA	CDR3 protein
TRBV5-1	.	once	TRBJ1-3	TGCGCCAGCAGCTTGGCCGGAGGAGGCTCTGGAAACACCATATATTTT	CASSLAGGGSGNTIYF
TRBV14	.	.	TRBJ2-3	TGTGCCAGCAGCCAAGAATTGATGGGATCAGATACGCAGTATTTT	CASSQELMGSDTQYF
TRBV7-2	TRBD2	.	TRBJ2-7	TGTGCCAGCAGCCAGACTAGCGGTAACACCTACGAGCAGTACTTC	CASSQTSGNTYEQYF
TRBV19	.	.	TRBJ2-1	TGTGCCAGTAGACCGGGAACCTACAATGAGCAGTTCTTC	CASRPGTYNEQFF
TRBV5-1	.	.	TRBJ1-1	TGCGCCAGCAGTTTAGACGGGGCGGACACTGAAGCTTTCTTT	CASSLDGADTEAFF
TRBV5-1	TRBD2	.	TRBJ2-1	TGCGCCAGCGATATTAGCGGGAGGAATGAGCAGTTCTTC	CASDISGRNEQFF
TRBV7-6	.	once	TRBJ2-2	TGTGCCAGCAGCTTAGCCCCCGGGCAGGGTGGGACCGGGGAGCTGTTTTTT	CASSLAPGQGGTGELFF
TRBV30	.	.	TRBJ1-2	TGTGCCTGTCTCTTGACCCGGGACGTGAACTATGGCTACACCTTC	CACLLTRDVNYGYTF
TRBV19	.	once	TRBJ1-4	TGTGCCAGTATTACGATGGGGGTTAGACAGGAGGGGTTTAGTGAAAAACTGTTTTTT	CASITMGVRQEGFSEKLFF
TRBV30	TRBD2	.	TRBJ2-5	TGTGCCTGGAGTGCTATTAGCGGGAGGGGAAAAGAGACCCAGTACTTC	CAWSAISGRGKETQYF
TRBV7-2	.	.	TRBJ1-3	TGTGCCAGCAGCTTAGTCGGGACTTTCTCTGGAAACACCATATATTTT	CASSLVGTFSGNTIYF
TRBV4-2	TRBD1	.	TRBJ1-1	TGTGCCAGCAAGGGGACAGAACCGATTGAAGCTTTCTTT	CASKGTEPIEAFF
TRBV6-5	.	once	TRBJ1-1	TGTGCCAGCAGTCGGGGACACGAAAACACTGAAGCTTTCTTT	CASSRGHENTEAFF
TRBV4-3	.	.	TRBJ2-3	TGCGCCAGCAGCCAAGATTACGGGGGGCACACAGATACGCAGTATTTT	CASSQDYGGHTDTQYF
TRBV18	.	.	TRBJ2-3	TGTGCCAGCTCACCGATGCTATCTAGCACAGATACGCAGTATTTT	CASSPMLSSTDTQYF
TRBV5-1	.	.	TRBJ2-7	TGCGCCAGCAACCCAGATTTACCCGTGTACGAGCAGTACTTC	CASNPDLPVYEQYF
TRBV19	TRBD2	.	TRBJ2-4	TGTGCCAGTAGTATTACTAGCGGGAGGGCCGAATTAGCCAAAAACATTCAGTACTTC	CASSITSGRAELAKNIQYF
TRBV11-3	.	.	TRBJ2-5	TGTGCCAGCAGCCCCGAGGGACAAGAGACCCAGTACTTC	CASSPEGQETQYF
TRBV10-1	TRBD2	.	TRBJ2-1	TGCGCCAGCAGTGAGTGGCTAGCGGGAGGGCCCAGGGAGCAGTTCTTC	CASSEWLAGGPREQFF
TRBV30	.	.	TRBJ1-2	TGTGCCTGGAGTGTACGAGGTTCGCAGGTGACCTTC	CAWSVRGSQVTF
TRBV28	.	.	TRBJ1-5	TGTGCCAGCAGTTTCCAGGTTAGCAATCAGCCCCAGCATTTT	CASSFQVSNQPQHF
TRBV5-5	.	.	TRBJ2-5	TGTGCCAGCAGCTTGGAAGGGATAGCTGAGACCCAGTACTTC	CASSLEGIAETQYF
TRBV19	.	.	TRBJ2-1	TGTGCCAGTAGCCTGGGCCGCTTCATCCACAATGAGCAGTTCTTC	CASSLGRFIHNEQFF
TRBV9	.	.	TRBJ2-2	TGTGCCAGCAGCGTAGCCCACGGGGGCGGGGAGCTGTTTTTT	CASSVAHGGGELFF
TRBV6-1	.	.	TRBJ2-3	TGTGCCAGCAGTGAACAGGGAGCAAGCACAGATACGCAGTATTTT	CASSEQGASTDTQYF
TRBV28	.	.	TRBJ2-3	TGTGCCAGCAGTTTATGGCAGGGGTTACCCACAGATACGCAGTATTTT	CASSLWQGLPTDTQYF
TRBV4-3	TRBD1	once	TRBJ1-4	TGCGCCAGCAGCCAAGGAAAAGACAGGGGAGGGGAAAAACTGTTTTTT	CASSQGKDRGGEKLFF
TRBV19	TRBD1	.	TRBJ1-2	TGTGCCAGTTCTATAAGGACAGGGGTCGAATCCAGCTATGGCTACACCTTC	CASSIRTGVESSYGYTF
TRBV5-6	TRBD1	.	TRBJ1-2	TGTGCCAGCAGCATCGGACAGGGCGGAGATCGAAACTATGGCTACACCTTC	CASSIGQGGDRNYGYTF
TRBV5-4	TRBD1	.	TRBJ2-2	TGTGCCAGCAGCCCTTCGGGACAGGCCTACACCGGGGAGCTGTTTTTT	CASSPSGQAYTGELFF
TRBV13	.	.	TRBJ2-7	TGTGCCAGCAGCCCCCGGGCGGGAAAGGGGGAGCAGTACTTC	CASSPRAGKGEQYF
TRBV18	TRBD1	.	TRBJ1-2	TGTGCCAGCTCACCCACTGGACAGGGATCTAACTATGGCTACACCTTC	CASSPTGQGSNYGYTF
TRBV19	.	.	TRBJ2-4	TGTGCCAGTAGCTCTCGCCTAAACATTCAGTACTTC	CASSSRLNIQYF
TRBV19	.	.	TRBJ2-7	TGTGCCACATCCGGAATACTCTACGAGCAGTACTTC	CATSGILYEQYF
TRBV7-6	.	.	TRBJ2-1	TGTGCCAGCAGCTTAAGGCAGAGATATCCCACCTACAATGAGCAGTTCTTC	CASSLRQRYPTYNEQFF
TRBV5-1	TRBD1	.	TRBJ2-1	TGCGCCAGCAGCTTGGGGGACAGATACAATGAGCAGTTCTTC	CASSLGDRYNEQFF
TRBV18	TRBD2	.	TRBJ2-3	TGTGCCAGCTCACCGTTAGCGGGAGGGGGAGATACGCAGTATTTT	CASSPLAGGGDTQYF
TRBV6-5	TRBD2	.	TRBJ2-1	TGTGCCAGCAGCACGGGTAGCGGGGCTAGCAATGAGCAGTTCTTC	CASSTGSGASNEQFF
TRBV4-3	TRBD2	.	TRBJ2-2	TGCGCCAGCAGCCCGGGACTAGCGGGAGGTTCCTCCGGGGAGCTGTTTTTT	CASSPGLAGGSSGELFF
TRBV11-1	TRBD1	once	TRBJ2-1	TGTGCCAGCAGCTTAAGGGACAGGGCTATCAATGAGCAGTTCTTC	CASSLRDRAINEQFF
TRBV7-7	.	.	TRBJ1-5	TGTGCTAGCAGCTTGGGATTCGATCAGCCCCAGCATTTT	CASSLGFDQPQHF
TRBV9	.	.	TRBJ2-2	TGTGCCAGCAGCGTAGTTCCGGGCCCCACCGGGGAGCTGTTTTTT	CASSVVPGPTGELFF
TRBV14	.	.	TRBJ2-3	TGTGCCAGCAGCCAAAGGACAACCCTTAGCACAGATACGCAGTATTTT	CASSQRTTLSTDTQYF
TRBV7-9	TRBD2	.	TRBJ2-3	TGTGCCAGCTTAGGGACTAGCGGGAGCACAGATACGCAGTATTTT	CASLGTSGSTDTQYF
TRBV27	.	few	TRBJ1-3	TGTGCCAGCGCAAGGAAGGGGGCTGGAAACACCATATATTTT	CASARKGAGNTIYF
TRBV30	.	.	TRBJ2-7	TGTGCCTGGAGTGTAGGGACGGTATACGAGCAGTACTTC	CAWSVGTVYEQYF